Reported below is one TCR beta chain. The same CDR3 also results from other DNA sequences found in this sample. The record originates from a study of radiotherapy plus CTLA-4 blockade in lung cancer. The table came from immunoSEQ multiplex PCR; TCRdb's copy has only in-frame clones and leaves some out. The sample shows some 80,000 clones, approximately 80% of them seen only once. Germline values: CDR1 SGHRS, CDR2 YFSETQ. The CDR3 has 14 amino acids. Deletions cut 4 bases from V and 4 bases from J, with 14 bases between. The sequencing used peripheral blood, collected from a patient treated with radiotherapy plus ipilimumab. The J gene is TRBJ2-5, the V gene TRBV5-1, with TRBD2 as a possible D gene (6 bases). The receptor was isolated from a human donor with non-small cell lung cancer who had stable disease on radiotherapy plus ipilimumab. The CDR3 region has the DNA TGCGCCAGCAGCCCCCCCGGGGGTGGAGAGACCCAGTACTTC. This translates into CASSPPGGGETQYF.